The sample holds a few counts of the clone carrying this T cell receptor beta chain. The sample belongs to a study of early T cells in non-severe SARS-CoV-2 infection. Unique molecular identifiers were attached to individual cDNA molecules. One entry per CDR3 protein results from TCRdb running MiXCR on the 5' RACE reads. The data hold 55,000 to 80,000 distinct CDR3 sequences, with approximately 9.2% observed a single time. V was shortened by 6 bases and J by 3 bases, with 12 bases between the two germline ends. CDR1 SNHLY and CDR2 FYNNEI come from the germline V gene. The CDR3 is made up of 13 amino acids.

The TCR comes from an adult who was a healthcare worker with PCR-confirmed SARS-CoV-2 infection or an uninfected control (not recorded which). The chain links TRBV2 to TRBJ2-7; no firm D call. This sample comprised whole blood, obtained at baseline. The CDR3 DNA is TGTGCCAGCAGCCGGACCGAGGTCTACGAGCAGTACTTC. Translated: CASSRTEVYEQYF.